This T cell receptor (beta chain) was retrieved from a study of beta chain features in type 1 diabetes. Points from the study as a whole: When Type 1 diabetes patients were examined, their TCRB CDR3s proved moderately but significantly shorter in all four CD4+ subsets.

cDNA synthesis used the whole RNA isolate, giving expressed TCRB sequences. The average read count of naive, central memory and regulatory T cell samples was some 3.9 million. Using immunoSEQ multiplex PCR, the repertoire was profiled, and TCRdb retains in-frame clones only, with some absent. This table holds 970,000 or so clones, about 17% found once. This clone occurred a few times. What it binds is unknown. The sample consisted of naive CD4+ T cells from blood. The TCR originated in a woman between 18 and 30 years old in good health.

The CDR3 loop reads CASSEAGLGQQYF. In nucleotides, the CDR3 is TGTGCCAGCAGTGAGGCAGGGCTGGGGCAGCAGTACTTC. This chain links TRBV2 with TRBJ2-7, with D perhaps matching TRBD1 (5 bases). In germline, CDR1 is SNHLY, CDR2 FYNNEI. Trimming cost V 3 bases and J 8 bases, with 14 bases left between them. The CDR3 has 13 amino acids.